This entry concerns a single T cell receptor (beta chain). In the library, each TCR cDNA molecule bore its own unique molecular identifier. TCRdb processed the 5' RACE reads anew with MiXCR; each CDR3 protein has one entry. The table records 35,000 to 55,000 distinct CDR3 sequences, approximately 12% of them present only once. The time point: blood at routine non-recurrence follow-up after resection. In each case, whole RNA from tumor, nontumor lung or frozen PBMC was sequenced unsorted. The germline V gene encodes CDR1 SGHVS and CDR2 FNYEAQ. CDR3 length equals 13 residues. Trimming took 0 bases from V and 6 from J; bases not matched to a gene: 2. The data are from a study of spatial heterogeneity in lung cancer. Study-wide background: Available follow-up PBMC samples were sequenced, at a median of around two years post-resection.

The sequencing here drew on PBMCs, taken at follow-up. The TCR was taken from a male donor with early-stage non-small cell lung cancer. V gene TRBV7-6 combines with J gene TRBJ2-7; 7 nucleotides agree with TRBD2. CDR3 loop: CASSLARESEQYF. CDR3 nucleotide sequence: TGTGCCAGCAGCTTAGCGCGGGAGAGCGAGCAGTACTTC.